Below, 2 T cell receptor beta chains from the same sample are listed, as sequenced in a study of T cell responses to AZD1222 COVID-19 vaccine. Using immunoSEQ multiplex PCR, the repertoire was profiled, and TCRdb retains in-frame clones only, with some absent. The profile shows roughly 130,000 clones, just over 85% of them singletons. Here the sequenced sample was peripheral blood, taken on day 0 of AZD1222 vaccination. The receptor source for this set is an adult in good health.

V is TRBV29-1 and J is TRBJ1-5; tentatively, D is TRBD1 (6 bases). The CDR3 totals 13 residues. With 6 bases removed from V and 7 bases from J, the gap between germline ends came to 16 bases. CDR1 and CDR2 (germline): SQVTM, ANQGSEA. CDR3 DNA: TGCAGCGTCCGGGGGGGGCGGGAACAGCCCCAGCATTTT. Translated: CSVRGGREQPQHF.

The V gene is TRBV10-1, the J gene TRBJ2-7; 10 bases map to TRBD2. V lost 4 bases, J lost 2 bases, and 2 bases stayed unmatched. CDR1 and CDR2 (germline): WNHNN, SYGVQD (reference sequence). This CDR3 contains 14 residues. CDR3 loop: CASSGTSGAYEQYF. The CDR3 DNA is TGCGCCAGCAGTGGGACTAGCGGCGCCTACGAGCAGTACTTC.